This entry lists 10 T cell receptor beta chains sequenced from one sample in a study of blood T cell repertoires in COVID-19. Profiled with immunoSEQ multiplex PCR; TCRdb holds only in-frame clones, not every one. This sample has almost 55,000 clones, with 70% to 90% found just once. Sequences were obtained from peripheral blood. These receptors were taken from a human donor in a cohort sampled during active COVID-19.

The CDR3 nucleotides read TGTGCCAGTACCCCGGGACTTAAAAACATTCAGTACTTC. This translates into CASTPGLKNIQYF. The chain links TRBV19 to TRBJ2-4, with D tentatively TRBD2 (6 bases). The V and J ends lost 7 bases and 4 bases respectively, with 11 bases between them. Germline CDR1 is LNHDA and CDR2 is SQIVND (reference sequence). The CDR3 loop spans 13 amino acids.

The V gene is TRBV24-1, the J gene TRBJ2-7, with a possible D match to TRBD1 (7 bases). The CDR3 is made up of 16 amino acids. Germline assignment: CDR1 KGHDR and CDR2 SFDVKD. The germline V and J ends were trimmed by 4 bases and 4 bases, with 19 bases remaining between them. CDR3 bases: TGTGCCACCAGTGAAGAAGCCGTGACAGGGACTTACGAGCAGTACTTC. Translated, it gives CATSEEAVTGTYEQYF.

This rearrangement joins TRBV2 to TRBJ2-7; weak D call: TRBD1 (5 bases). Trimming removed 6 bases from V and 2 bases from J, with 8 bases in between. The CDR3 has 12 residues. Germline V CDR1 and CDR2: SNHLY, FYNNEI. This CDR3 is CASRETAYEQYF. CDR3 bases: TGTGCCAGCAGGGAGACAGCCTACGAGCAGTACTTC. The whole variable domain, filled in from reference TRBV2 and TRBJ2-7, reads EPEVTQTPSHQVTQMGQEVILRCVPISNHLYFYWYRQILGQKVEFLVSFYNNEISEKSEIFDDQFSVERPDGSNFTLKIRSTKLEDSAMYFCASRETAYEQYFGPGTRLTVT.

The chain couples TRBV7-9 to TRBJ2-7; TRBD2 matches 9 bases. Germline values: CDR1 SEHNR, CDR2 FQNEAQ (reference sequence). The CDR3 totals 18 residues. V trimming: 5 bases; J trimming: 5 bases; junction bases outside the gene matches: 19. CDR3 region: CASSQAPSGISVPNEQYF. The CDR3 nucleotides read TGTGCCAGCAGCCAAGCCCCTAGCGGGATCTCCGTTCCCAACGAGCAGTACTTC.

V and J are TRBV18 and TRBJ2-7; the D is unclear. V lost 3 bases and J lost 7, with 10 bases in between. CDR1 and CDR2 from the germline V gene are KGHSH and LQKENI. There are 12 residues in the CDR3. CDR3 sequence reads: CASSPLSKEQYF. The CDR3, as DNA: TGTGCCAGCTCACCCCTATCGAAGGAGCAGTACTTC.

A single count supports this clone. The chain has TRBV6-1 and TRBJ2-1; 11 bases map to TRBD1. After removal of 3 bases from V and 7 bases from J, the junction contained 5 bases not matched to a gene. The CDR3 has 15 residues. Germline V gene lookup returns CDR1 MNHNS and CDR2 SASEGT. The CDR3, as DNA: TGTGCCAGCAGTGAGGACAGGGGGCTGAGTAATGAGCAGTTCTTC. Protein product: CASSEDRGLSNEQFF.

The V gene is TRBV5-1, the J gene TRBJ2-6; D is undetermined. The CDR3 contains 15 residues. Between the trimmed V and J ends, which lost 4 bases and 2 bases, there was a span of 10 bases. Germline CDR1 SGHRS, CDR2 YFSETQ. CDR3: CASSLLLTGANVLTF. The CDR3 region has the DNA TGCGCCAGCAGCCTACTATTAACTGGGGCCAACGTCCTGACTTTC.

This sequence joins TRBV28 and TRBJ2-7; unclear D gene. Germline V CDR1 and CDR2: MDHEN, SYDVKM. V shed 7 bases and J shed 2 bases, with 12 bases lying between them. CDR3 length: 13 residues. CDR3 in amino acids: CASTGGGPYEQYF. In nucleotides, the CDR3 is TGTGCCAGCACCGGCGGCGGCCCCTACGAGCAGTACTTC.

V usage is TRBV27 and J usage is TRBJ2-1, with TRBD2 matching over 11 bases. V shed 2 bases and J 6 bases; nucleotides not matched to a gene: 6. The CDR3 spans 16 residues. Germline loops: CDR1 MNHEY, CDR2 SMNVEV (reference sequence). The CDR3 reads CASSLILAGGTNEQFF. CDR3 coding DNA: TGTGCCAGCAGTTTAATCCTAGCGGGAGGAACCAATGAGCAGTTCTTC.

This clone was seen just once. For the CDR3, the DNA is TGTGCCAGCAGCCCGGGACAGGGGGCGAACACTGAAGCTTTCTTT. Protein product: CASSPGQGANTEAFF. The V call is TRBV9, the J call TRBJ1-1, with 12 bases fitting TRBD1. The CDR3 sequence is 15 residues long. V lost 4 bases to trimming and J lost 1 base; unmatched junction nucleotides: 2. Germline CDR1 reads SGDLS; CDR2 reads YYNGEE.